This entry is about one TCR beta chain. What it binds is unknown. This specimen comes from a study of a mutant IDH1 vaccine in newly diagnosed glioma. Overall study context: Patients began vaccination 4-6 weeks after radiotherapy alone, or with temozolomide cycles.

As to time point: week 35, safety follow-up. Doses comprised 300 ug of mutant IDH1 20-mer peptide each, plus topical imiquimod. This table comes from immunoSEQ multiplex PCR, and its TCRdb copy is limited to in-frame clones, with some not included. Counted here are 65,000 to 85,000 clones, approximately 86% occurring once; the ten biggest clones make up approximately 2%. The CDR3 is 13 amino acids. Germline assignment: CDR1 MNHNS and CDR2 SASEGT. Trimming took 3 bases from V and 5 from J, leaving 10 bases between them. The sequences come from PBMCs, collected from a glioma patient whose treatment included an IDH1 peptide vaccine. The clonotype originates from a man aged 25-40 years with glioma. V usage is TRBV6-1 and J usage is TRBJ1-2; no reliable D call. CDR3 region: CASSDLEGYGYTF. The CDR3 coding sequence is TGTGCCAGCAGTGATCTGGAAGGGTATGGCTACACCTTC.